These T cell receptor beta chains were read from a single sample in a study of cytomegalovirus exposure and HLA in healthy donors. Measured with immunoSEQ multiplex PCR; TCRdb has only the in-frame clones, and not every one. This sample has about 240,000 clones, with more than 75% found just once. Sequenced input: PBMCs. These receptors originate from a man aged 18 to 29 in good health and CMV-seronegative. The CDR3 runs from the conserved cysteine through the conserved F or W. A D gene is named only where the DNA matches it firmly. Part of the rows lack a size; the others show once, few, many or a class for expanded clones.

cdr3_aa	cdr3_nt	j_call	d_call	v_call	clone_size
CASSQGQGRSSISYEQYF	TGCGCCAGCAGCCAAGGACAGGGGCGATCCTCAATTTCCTACGAGCAGTACTTC	TRBJ2-7	TRBD1	TRBV4-1	few
CASSQVPSGSYEQYF	TGCGCCAGCAGCCAAGTGCCTAGCGGGAGTTACGAGCAGTACTTC	TRBJ2-7	TRBD2	TRBV4-3	NA
CASSPGTRVTGELFF	TGTGCCAGCAGTCCCGGGACTAGGGTAACCGGGGAGCTGTTTTTT	TRBJ2-2	TRBD2	TRBV7-2	NA
CASSSPREAGPLHF	TGTGCCAGCAGCTCCCCTAGGGAGGCGGGACCCCTCCACTTT	TRBJ1-6	NA	TRBV11-2	NA
CASSLQGGSSGYEQYF	TGTGCCAGCAGCTTACAGGGGGGTTCGTCTGGCTACGAGCAGTACTTC	TRBJ2-7	NA	TRBV7-9	NA
CASSLPSSGRETQYF	TGTGCCAGCAGCTTGCCTTCTAGCGGGAGGGAGACCCAGTACTTC	TRBJ2-5	TRBD2	TRBV5-4	NA
CAIGLAGDFWGGEQFF	TGTGCCATCGGACTAGCGGGAGATTTTTGGGGTGGAGAGCAGTTCTTC	TRBJ2-1	TRBD2	TRBV10-3	NA
CAISEFHENYTF	TGTGCCATCAGTGAGTTCCACGAGAACTACACCTTC	TRBJ1-2	NA	TRBV10-3	NA
CATSRVDRGLYEQYF	TGTGCCACCAGCAGAGTTGACAGGGGGCTTTACGAGCAGTACTTC	TRBJ2-7	TRBD1	TRBV15	NA
CASSRGQGRFYGYTF	TGTGCCAGCAGTCGAGGACAGGGCCGGTTCTATGGCTACACCTTC	TRBJ1-2	TRBD1	TRBV28	once
CASSPGTGATLNTEAFF	TGTGCCAGCTCACCTGGGACAGGGGCCACCTTGAACACTGAAGCTTTCTTT	TRBJ1-1	TRBD1	TRBV18	NA
CASSYGQVAFF	TGTGCCAGCAGCTACGGACAGGTGGCTTTCTTT	TRBJ1-1	TRBD1	TRBV28	NA
CASSYSGQGWSPLHF	TGTGCCAGCAGTTACTCGGGGCAGGGATGGTCACCCCTCCACTTT	TRBJ1-6	NA	TRBV6-5	NA
CASSPVGDISTSGANVLTF	TGCGCCAGCAGCCCCGTTGGGGACATCTCTACCTCTGGGGCCAACGTCCTGACTTTC	TRBJ2-6	NA	TRBV4-3	NA
CASRGLAGNTEQFF	TGTGCCAGTCGGGGGCTAGCGGGGAATACTGAGCAGTTCTTC	TRBJ2-1	TRBD2	TRBV19	NA
CASSLAGGIYNEQFF	TGTGCCAGCAGTTTAGCGGGAGGCATCTACAATGAGCAGTTCTTC	TRBJ2-1	TRBD2	TRBV27	NA
CASSLTQGGQPQHF	TGTGCCAGCAGCTTAACACAGGGCGGTCAGCCCCAGCATTTT	TRBJ1-5	NA	TRBV7-2	NA
CASSLRDGQPQHF	TGTGCCAGCAGCCTCAGGGATGGACAGCCCCAGCATTTT	TRBJ1-5	NA	TRBV7-2	NA
CARGGEADYEQYF	TGTGCCAGAGGGGGCGAGGCGGACTACGAGCAGTACTTC	TRBJ2-7	TRBD1	TRBV28	NA
CASSLAGGETGELFF	TGTGCCAGCAGCTTAGCGGGAGGGGAAACCGGGGAGCTGTTTTTT	TRBJ2-2	TRBD2	TRBV2	NA
CSGRLAPGELFF	TGCAGCGGCAGACTAGCTCCCGGGGAGCTGTTTTTT	TRBJ2-2	TRBD2	TRBV29-1	NA
CASSLWRESYEQYF	TGTGCCAGCAGCCTATGGCGGGAGTCCTACGAGCAGTACTTC	TRBJ2-7	TRBD2	TRBV7-2	NA
CASSKDRDSSYEQYF	TGTGCCAGCAGCAAAGACCGGGACAGTAGTTACGAGCAGTACTTC	TRBJ2-7	NA	TRBV21-1	NA
CASSEGQNYGYTF	TGTGCCAGCAGTGAAGGGCAGAACTATGGCTACACCTTC	TRBJ1-2	NA	TRBV2	few
CASSYRSGELFF	TGTGCCAGCAGCTATCGGTCCGGGGAGCTGTTTTTT	TRBJ2-2	NA	TRBV7-3	NA
CASKGAGGPLRNEQFF	TGTGCCAGCAAGGGAGCGGGAGGGCCTTTACGCAATGAGCAGTTCTTC	TRBJ2-1	TRBD2	TRBV5-6	NA
CASGLVTGETQYF	TGTGCCAGCGGGTTAGTGACAGGGGAGACCCAGTACTTC	TRBJ2-5	TRBD1	TRBV28	NA
CASSQIERRGGEKLFF	TGTGCCAGCAGCCAAATAGAGCGTCGGGGAGGCGAAAAACTGTTTTTT	TRBJ1-4	NA	TRBV14	NA
CASSERVGQGIRNTEAFF	TGTGCCAGCAGCGAAAGGGTGGGACAGGGGATACGGAACACTGAAGCTTTCTTT	TRBJ1-1	TRBD1	TRBV2	NA
CASSQEVGTEAFF	TGTGCCAGCAGTCAGGAGGTCGGCACTGAAGCTTTCTTT	TRBJ1-1	NA	TRBV2	NA
CASSPFVADSNQPQHF	TGTGCCAGCAGTCCGTTTGTAGCGGATAGCAATCAGCCCCAGCATTTT	TRBJ1-5	NA	TRBV28	NA
CASSLQGAQGYGYTF	TGTGCCAGCAGCTTGCAAGGGGCGCAAGGCTATGGCTACACCTTC	TRBJ1-2	NA	TRBV5-6	NA
CASSLLGAEYGYTF	TGTGCCAGCAGCCTCTTAGGGGCAGAATATGGCTACACCTTC	TRBJ1-2	NA	TRBV7-2	NA
CASSLGTVYQPQHF	TGTGCCAGCAGCTTAGGCACGGTGTATCAGCCCCAGCATTTT	TRBJ1-5	NA	TRBV7-8	NA
CASSPGQGLNYGYTF	TGTGCCAGCAGCCCGGGACAGGGACTTAACTATGGCTACACCTTC	TRBJ1-2	TRBD1	TRBV11-2	NA
CASTTQGEANYGYTF	TGTGCCAGCACCACACAGGGAGAGGCTAACTATGGCTACACCTTC	TRBJ1-2	NA	TRBV28	NA
CASSYITGFQETQYF	TGCGCCAGCAGCTACATAACAGGGTTTCAAGAGACCCAGTACTTC	TRBJ2-5	NA	TRBV5-1	NA
CASSLDSDNSPLHF	TGCGCCAGCAGCTTAGACAGCGATAATTCACCCCTCCACTTT	TRBJ1-6	NA	TRBV5-1	NA
CASSLDRKETQYF	TGTGCCAGCAGCTTGGACAGAAAAGAGACCCAGTACTTC	TRBJ2-5	NA	TRBV7-7	NA
CASSSWTGDETQYF	TGTGCCAGCAGCTCTTGGACAGGGGACGAGACCCAGTACTTC	TRBJ2-5	TRBD1	TRBV7-2	NA
CASSLLAGVPYEQYF	TGTGCCAGCAGCCTACTAGCGGGAGTTCCCTACGAGCAGTACTTC	TRBJ2-7	TRBD2	TRBV5-6	NA
CASSPLTGPYEQYF	TGTGCCAGCAGCCCGCTGACAGGCCCATACGAGCAGTACTTC	TRBJ2-7	NA	TRBV7-6	once
CASSVTPQSTNEKLFF	TGTGCCAGCAGCGTAACGCCTCAGTCAACTAATGAAAAACTGTTTTTT	TRBJ1-4	NA	TRBV9	NA
CASSPLAGASTGELFF	TGCGCCAGCAGCCCTTTAGCGGGGGCCAGTACCGGGGAGCTGTTTTTT	TRBJ2-2	TRBD2	TRBV4-3	NA
CASSSEINQPQHF	TGTGCCAGCTCAAGCGAGATAAATCAGCCCCAGCATTTT	TRBJ1-5	NA	TRBV18	NA
CASSQATSGGAETQYF	TGCGCCAGCAGCCAAGCGACTAGCGGGGGGGCAGAGACCCAGTACTTC	TRBJ2-5	TRBD2	TRBV4-1	NA
CASSLLAGREPQHF	TGTGCCAGCAGTTTACTTGCAGGGAGGGAGCCCCAGCATTTT	TRBJ1-5	NA	TRBV28	NA
CSVETGFGAEAFF	TGCAGCGTTGAGACAGGGTTTGGCGCTGAAGCTTTCTTT	TRBJ1-1	TRBD1	TRBV29-1	NA
CASTQPPGTGGYGYTF	TGTGCCAGCACCCAGCCCCCCGGGACAGGGGGCTATGGCTACACCTTC	TRBJ1-2	TRBD1	TRBV28	NA
CASSLNLIAGPQHF	TGTGCCAGCAGTTTGAACCTCATTGCGGGCCCCCAGCATTTT	TRBJ1-5	NA	TRBV27	NA
CASIWDSNYEQYF	TGTGCCAGCATCTGGGACAGCAACTACGAGCAGTACTTC	TRBJ2-7	TRBD1	TRBV5-8	NA
CASSLTQGSGEQYF	TGTGCCAGCAGCCTAACTCAGGGGTCGGGGGAGCAGTACTTC	TRBJ2-7	NA	TRBV7-7	NA
CASSHGGTPLHF	TGCGCCAGCAGTCACGGGGGAACTCCCCTCCACTTT	TRBJ1-6	NA	TRBV23-1	few